Given below is one T cell receptor beta chain in context. This may come from a read error, since a much larger clone is one base off. The record originates from a study of kidney transplant recipient with SARS-CoV-2 infection. TCRdb ran MiXCR on the reads and lists one entry per CDR3 protein. The sample includes some 220,000 distinct CDR3 sequences, under 30% of them seen just once. This TCR derives from a male patient aged 25-45 years who had COVID-19 and was a kidney transplant recipient. Some T cells may be transferred from the graft donor. This sample comprised a blood sample, obtained at baseline and on day 111 from a kidney transplant recipient.

The CDR3 protein is CASNYGLPRDNEQFF. DNA for the CDR3: TGTGCCAGCAATTACGGACTTCCGCGTGACAATGAGCAGTTCTTC. The V gene is TRBV6-8, the J gene TRBJ2-1; D may be TRBD2 (5 bases). CDR1 is MNHGY, CDR2 SAAAGT, per germline. CDR3 length: 15 residues.